The next 23 T cell receptor beta chains were all read from a single sample in a study of CD8 T cells in ankylosing spondylitis (dated by TCRdb to about 2017). Libraries were constructed by 5' RACE. The sequencer was an Illumina HiSeq 2500. The raw public data were reprocessed by TCRdb itself: fastp quality trimming at Q25, MiXCR clonotype calling, in-frame beta chains only. CDR3 protein sequences are deduplicated, and each keeps its most common genes and DNA. The sample table shows around 150,000 distinct CDR3 sequences, and about 7% are seen once. Around 11% of the sample lies in the top ten. Sequencing was carried out using blood, either unsorted or a sorted T cell fraction (not recorded which). Receptors were obtained from a female donor with ankylosing spondylitis or in good health (not recorded which).

This clonotype has ten or more counts. The V and J genes are TRBV5-1 and TRBJ2-7; 11 nucleotides agree with TRBD2. The V and J ends lost 3 bases and 0 bases, in that order; junction bases with no gene match: 20. The V gene's germline CDR1 is SGHRS and CDR2 YFSETQ. The CDR3 totals 21 residues. The CDR3 DNA follows: TGCGCCAGCAGCTCCGATCTCCCCTTAGCGGGGGGGAAACCCAGCTCCTACGAGCAGTACTTC. It codes for CASSSDLPLAGGKPSSYEQYF.

This clonotype was counted at least ten times. The CDR3 loop reads CASSLDLQPWENIQYF. Here the CDR3 DNA reads TGCGCCAGCAGCTTGGATCTCCAGCCCTGGGAAAACATTCAGTACTTC. The chain joins TRBV5-1 to TRBJ2-4; D remains ambiguous. This CDR3 contains 16 residues. In germline, CDR1 is SGHRS, CDR2 YFSETQ. V was clipped by 0 bases and J by 5 bases, with 15 bases between them.

This clonotype has at least ten counts. The rearrangement links TRBV4-1 to TRBJ1-2, with D perhaps matching TRBD1 (6 bases). CDR3 length: 13 amino acids. Germline V CDR1 and CDR2: MGHRA, YSYEKL. Trimming cost V 3 bases and J 8 bases, with 13 bases left between them. CDR3 protein: CASSQDPGAGYTF. The CDR3 nucleotides read TGCGCCAGCAGCCAGGACCCAGGGGCGGGCTACACCTTC.

This clonotype was counted at least ten times. J is TRBJ2-5 and V is TRBV20-1; tentative D call: TRBD2 (7 bases). CDR3 size: 14 residues. The germline V gene has CDR1 DFQATT and CDR2 SNEGSKA (reference sequence). V lost 5 bases, J lost 5 bases, and 18 bases lay in between. The CDR3: CSASGTFGGETQYF. The CDR3 nucleotides are TGCAGTGCTTCGGGGACATTCGGGGGGGAGACCCAGTACTTC.

This clonotype was seen at least ten times. The chain joins TRBV20-1 to TRBJ2-2, with TRBD1 matching over 8 bases. The CDR3 sequence is 15 residues long. After removal of 5 bases from V and 6 bases from J, the junction contained 11 bases not matched to a gene. CDR1 and CDR2 (germline): DFQATT, SNEGSKA (reference sequence). CDR3 sequence (DNA): TGCAGTGCTGGATCACCAGGGGGCTTACCCGGGGAGCTGTTTTTT. Translating it yields CSAGSPGGLPGELFF.

This clonotype was observed many times. The chain couples TRBV5-1 to TRBJ2-5; D may be TRBD1 (5 bases). The CDR3 totals 15 residues. Germline-derived CDR1 and CDR2 are SGHRS and YFSETQ. V was pared by 4 bases and J by 4 bases, with 17 bases between. In DNA form, the CDR3 reads TGCGCCAGCAGCAAGCTCGGGCCTCAGGGAGAGACCCAGTACTTC. It translates to CASSKLGPQGETQYF.

Many counts were recorded for this clonotype. This chain uses TRBV12-3 or TRBV12-4 with TRBJ2-1; 7 bases align to TRBD1. Trimming cost V 4 bases and J 7 bases; bases outside gene matches: 4. The CDR3 is 13 residues long. The CDR3 nucleotides read TGTGCCAGCAGTTCCACGACAGGGAATGAGCAGTTCTTC. It yields the protein CASSSTTGNEQFF.

This clonotype was seen ten or more times. The V call is TRBV21-1, the J call TRBJ1-2. TRBV21-1 is reported as a pseudogene. This CDR3 has 16 amino acids. This CDR3 reads CASSKFGGIPLYGYTF. In DNA, the CDR3 is TGTGCCAGCAGCAAATTCGGAGGGATACCCCTCTATGGCTACACCTTC.

The sample holds many counts of this clonotype. The chain carries TRBV15 and TRBJ1-1; no definite D call. Trimming stripped 0 bases from V and 6 bases from J, with 14 bases between. The CDR3 is 15 amino acids. Per germline, CDR1 LNHNV and CDR2 YYDKDF (reference sequence). The CDR3 DNA sequence: TGTGCCACCAGCAGAGATCCCGAACGGAAGGCTGAAGCTTTCTTT. Translating it yields CATSRDPERKAEAFF. Filled out from reference TRBV15 and TRBJ1-1, the complete variable domain reads DAMVIQNPRYQVTQFGKPVTLSCSQTLNHNVMYWYQQKSSQAPKLLFHYYDKDFNNEADTPDNFQSRRPNTSFCFLDIRSPGLGDTAMYLCATSRDPERKAEAFFGQGTRLTVV.

This clonotype was detected only a few times. The V call is TRBV5-1, the J call TRBJ2-1; TRBD1 agrees at 10 bases. Germline V gives CDR1 SGHRS, CDR2 YFSETQ. The CDR3 totals 13 residues. J lost 9 bases, V lost 6 bases, and 6 bases had no gene match. The CDR3 loop is CASNPTGGGEQFF. For the CDR3, the DNA is TGCGCCAGCAACCCGACAGGGGGCGGTGAGCAGTTCTTC.

This clonotype came up many times. The J gene is TRBJ2-2, the V gene TRBV5-1; 7 bases match TRBD1. The CDR3 spans 13 residues. J gave up 6 bases and V 4 bases, and 3 bases lay outside the gene matches. Germline loops: CDR1 SGHRS, CDR2 YFSETQ. Here the CDR3 DNA reads TGCGCCAGCAGCATAGGACAGGCCGGGGAGCTGTTTTTT. Translating gives CASSIGQAGELFF.

This clonotype was picked up many times. The gene calls are TRBV6-5 and TRBJ1-5; the D is unclear. This CDR3 region has 12 residues. CDR1 and CDR2 (germline): MNHEY, SVGAGI. Written as DNA, the CDR3 is TGTGCAAGCGGTCGAGACAATCAGCCCCAGCATTTT. Its protein product is CASGRDNQPQHF.

V and J are TRBV5-1 and TRBJ2-5, with D perhaps TRBD2 (5 bases). This CDR3 spans 13 amino acids. CDR1 is SGHRS and CDR2 is YFSETQ in the germline V gene. The germline V and J ends were trimmed by 4 bases and 4 bases, with 11 bases remaining between them. CDR3 region: CASSPGIGETQYF. The CDR3 DNA reads TGCGCCAGCAGCCCGGGGATCGGAGAGACCCAGTACTTC.

This clonotype was seen many times. This chain links TRBV6-2 or TRBV6-3 with TRBJ2-3; D is possibly TRBD1 (5 bases). The germline V gene encodes CDR1 MNHEY and CDR2 SVGEGT. The CDR3 runs to 15 residues. Trimming left V 5 bases short and J 1 base short, with 13 bases between. DNA of the CDR3: TGTGCCAGCAGTGACCGGACAAAAGGCACAGATACGCAGTATTTT. Translating gives CASSDRTKGTDTQYF.

This clonotype came up many times. V and J are TRBV5-1 and TRBJ2-7; maybe TRBD1 (5 bases). This CDR3 contains 15 residues. Germline values: CDR1 SGHRS, CDR2 YFSETQ. With 4 bases removed from V and 3 bases from J, the gap between germline ends came to 17 bases. The CDR3: CASSLDPLTVYEQYF. The CDR3 DNA follows: TGCGCCAGCAGCCTAGACCCCTTGACAGTCTACGAGCAGTACTTC. The entire variable domain, with the rest obtained from reference TRBV5-1 and TRBJ2-7, is as follows: KAGVTQTPRYLIKTRGQQVTLSCSPISGHRSVSWYQQTPGQGLQFLFEYFSETQRNKGNFPGRFSGRQFSNSRSEMNVSTLELGDSALYLCASSLDPLTVYEQYFGPGTRLTVT.

This clonotype was picked up many times. The chain combines TRBV28 with TRBJ2-1; the D is unclear. V lost 2 bases, J lost 4 bases, and 3 bases lay in between. Germline V gives CDR1 MDHEN, CDR2 SYDVKM. The CDR3 has 12 residues. The CDR3 is CASSLIYNEQFF. CDR3 bases: TGTGCCAGCAGTTTAATATACAATGAGCAGTTCTTC.

This clonotype has ten or more counts. The chain is built from TRBV10-3 and TRBJ2-2; possibly TRBD2 for D (5 bases). CDR1 and CDR2 from the germline V gene are ENHRY and SYGVKD. The CDR3 spans 16 residues. The ends were cut back, 7 bases at V and 3 bases at J, with 18 bases in the middle. The CDR3 sequence is CAITPGLERDTGELFF. The CDR3 region has the DNA TGTGCCATCACTCCGGGTCTAGAGAGGGACACCGGGGAGCTGTTTTTT.

A word on this clonotype: A much larger clone differs by one base, so this may be a read error. The missing conserved phenylalanine or tryptophan at the end of this CDR3 makes a read error likely. This chain connects TRBV5-1 to TRBJ1-2; 7 bases match TRBD1. This CDR3 has 13 amino acids. The germline CDR1 and CDR2 sequences are SGHRS and YFSETQ. With 2 bases clipped from V and 3 bases from J, the junction kept 1 base outside the gene matches. This CDR3 reads CASSFDRDYGYTL. The CDR3 bases are TGCGCCAGCAGCTTCGACAGGGACTATGGCTACACCCTC.

This clonotype was detected many times. This chain links TRBV15 with TRBJ2-1; 8 bases are a match to TRBD1. The germline V gene has CDR1 LNHNV and CDR2 YYDKDF (reference sequence). CDR3 length equals 16 residues. V shed 0 bases and J 9 bases; nucleotides not matched to a gene: 10. Here the CDR3 reads CATSRDFLDRAGEQFF. CDR3 DNA sequence: TGTGCCACCAGCAGAGATTTCTTGGACAGGGCGGGTGAGCAGTTCTTC.

The V and J genes are TRBV7-2 and TRBJ1-1, with 12 bases lining up with TRBD1. The CDR3 sequence is 17 residues long. V was pared by 1 base and J by 7 bases, with 10 bases of the junction left unmatched. Looked up from germline, CDR1 is SGHTA and CDR2 is FQGNSA. The CDR3 nucleotides are TGTGCCAGCAGCTTAGGACTTCGGGACAGGGGGCATGGTGAAGCTTTCTTT. Protein sequence: CASSLGLRDRGHGEAFF.

This clonotype occurred many times. V is TRBV7-2 and J is TRBJ1-1, with a tentative D call TRBD1 (5 bases). Germline V gene sequence: CDR1 SGHTA, CDR2 FQGNSA. The V gene lost 3 bases and the J gene lost 4 bases, with 15 bases spanning the gap. The CDR3 is made up of 15 amino acids. In nucleotides, the CDR3 is TGTGCCAGCAGCTTTCCCCCCAGGGTTGGCACTGAAGCTTTCTTT. Translated: CASSFPPRVGTEAFF. Combining the CDR3 with reference TRBV7-2 and TRBJ1-1 gives the whole variable domain GAGVSQSPSNKVTEKGKDVELRCDPISGHTALYWYRQSLGQGLEFLIYFQGNSAPDKSGLPSDRFSAERTGGSVSTLTIQRTQQEDSAVYLCASSFPPRVGTEAFFGQGTRLTVV.

This clonotype was counted ten times or more. V and J are TRBV4-3 and TRBJ1-2; D gene ambiguous. Germline assignment: CDR1 LGHNA and CDR2 YSLEER. The germline V and J ends were trimmed by 1 base and 7 bases, with 16 bases remaining between them. The CDR3 is made up of 15 amino acids. This CDR3 is CASSQGPAPGRGYTF. The CDR3 DNA is TGCGCCAGCAGCCAAGGACCGGCCCCCGGACGTGGCTACACCTTC.

This clonotype has a count of ten or more. V is TRBV4-2 and J is TRBJ2-3, with D unclear. This CDR3 has 14 amino acids. In germline, CDR1 is LGHNA, CDR2 YNFKEQ. V was trimmed by 1 base and J by 2 bases, leaving 7 bases between them. CDR3 in amino acids: CASSQGINTDTQYF. CDR3 nucleotide sequence: TGTGCCAGCAGCCAAGGTATCAACACAGATACGCAGTATTTT.